Listed here is a single T cell receptor beta chain. Its antigen is not identified. The CDR3 covers 15 residues. V lost 6 bases and J lost 0; bases outside the gene matches: 4. From germline, CDR1 is ENHRY and CDR2 SYGVKD. This entry comes from a study of cytomegalovirus exposure and HLA in healthy donors. The PCR made use of 60 Vbeta and 13 Jbeta primers. TCRdb's copy holds only in-frame clones and misses some; the assay was immunoSEQ multiplex PCR. The sample includes some 150,000 clones, roughly 79% of them seen just once. Study-level findings and limits: There were 150 to 200 TCR beta chains listed as cytomegalovirus-associated. Several of the most significant clusters were apparently associated with common viral pathogens in a later analysis.

The rearrangement uses TRBV10-3 and TRBJ1-3; 8 bases agree with TRBD1. Material for sequencing was PBMCs. The sequence derives from a woman in her thirties or forties in good health and CMV-seropositive. The chain's CDR3 is CAIRPGTGSGNTIYF. The CDR3 DNA sequence: TGTGCCATCAGACCCGGGACAGGCTCTGGAAACACCATATATTTT.